This T cell receptor beta chain is from a study of T-cell reconstitution after alpha-beta-depleted transplantation in children. General study points: Surviving recipient cells, namely T cells and thymic progenitors, were the source of high day-60 TCRbeta diversity in some patients. Reported findings indicate that, about two months after transplant, alpha-beta T cells came from several hundred expanded clones, which were derived from non-depleted graft cells. Once a year had passed after transplant, T-cell counts and diversity came mostly from newly produced T cells.

This clonotype was observed many times. Its target is unknown. A TCRbeta library incorporating unique molecular identifiers was prepared. TCRdb analysed the PCR reads with MiXCR anew, one entry per CDR3 protein. Among 280,000 or so distinct CDR3 sequences listed, 11% were seen once. CDR3 length: 19 residues. Trimming took off 7 bases at V and 1 base at J, with 27 bases between the two ends. CDR1 and CDR2 from the germline V gene are SGHVS and FQNEAQ. Sequenced here: peripheral blood, sampled 180 days after TCRalphabeta/CD19-depleted stem cell transplant. The chain employs TRBV7-8 and TRBJ2-3; weak D call: TRBD2 (7 bases). The sequence was collected from a male patient aged 2-15 years who had a stem cell transplant for chronic granulomatous disease, so the T cells may come from the graft donor. The CDR3 nucleotides read TGTGCCAGCACCTCCTGGGGTAGAGAGGGGGGGAGACGCACAGATACGCAGTATTTT. Protein sequence: CASTSWGREGGRRTDTQYF.